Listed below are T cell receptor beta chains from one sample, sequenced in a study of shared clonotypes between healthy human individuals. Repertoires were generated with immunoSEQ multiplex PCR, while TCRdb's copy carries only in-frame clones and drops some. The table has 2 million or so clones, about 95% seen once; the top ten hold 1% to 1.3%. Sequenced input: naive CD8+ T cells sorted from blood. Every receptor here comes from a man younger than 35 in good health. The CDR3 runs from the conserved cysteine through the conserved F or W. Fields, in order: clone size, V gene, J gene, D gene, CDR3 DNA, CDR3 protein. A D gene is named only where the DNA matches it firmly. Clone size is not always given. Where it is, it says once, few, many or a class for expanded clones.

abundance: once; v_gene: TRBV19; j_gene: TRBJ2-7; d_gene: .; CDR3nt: TGTGCCAGTAGCGAAACAGGGTTTAGTTCCTACGAGCAGTACTTC; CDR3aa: CASSETGFSSYEQYF
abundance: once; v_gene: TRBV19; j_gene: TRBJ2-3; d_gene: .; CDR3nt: TGTGCCAGTAGTATGGGGCAGGGCACAGATACGCAGTATTTT; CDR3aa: CASSMGQGTDTQYF
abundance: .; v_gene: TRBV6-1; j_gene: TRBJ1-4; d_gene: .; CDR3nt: TGTGCCAGCGGAAGGAGGGGTGAAAAACTGTTTTTT; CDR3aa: CASGRRGEKLFF
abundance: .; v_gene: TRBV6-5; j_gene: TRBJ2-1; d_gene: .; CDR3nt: TGTGCCAGCAGCCCGGACACTGTTACCTACAATGAGCAGTTCTTC; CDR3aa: CASSPDTVTYNEQFF
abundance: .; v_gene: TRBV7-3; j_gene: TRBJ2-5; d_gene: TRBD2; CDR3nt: TGTGCCAGCAGCAATGGACTAGCGGACCAAGAGACCCAGTACTTC; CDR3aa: CASSNGLADQETQYF
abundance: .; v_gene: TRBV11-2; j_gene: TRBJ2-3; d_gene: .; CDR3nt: TGTGCCAGCAGCAACCGGGACCCCATCCAGTATTTT; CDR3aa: CASSNRDPIQYF
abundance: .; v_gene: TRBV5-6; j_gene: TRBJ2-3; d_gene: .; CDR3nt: TGTGCCAGCAGCATCACAGGGTCAGATACGCAGTATTTT; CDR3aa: CASSITGSDTQYF
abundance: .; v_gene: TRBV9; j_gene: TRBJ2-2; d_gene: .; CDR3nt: TGTGCCAGCAGCGTAGCCACGGGCGGGGAGCTGTTTTTT; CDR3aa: CASSVATGGELFF
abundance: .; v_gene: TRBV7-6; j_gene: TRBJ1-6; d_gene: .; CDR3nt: TGTGCCAGCAGCTTAGCCAGCTATAATTCACCCCTCCACTTT; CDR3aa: CASSLASYNSPLHF
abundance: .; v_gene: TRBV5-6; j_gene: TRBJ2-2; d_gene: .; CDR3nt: TGTGCCAGCAGCTTAACGCAGGCCCTCACCGGGGAGCTGTTTTTT; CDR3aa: CASSLTQALTGELFF
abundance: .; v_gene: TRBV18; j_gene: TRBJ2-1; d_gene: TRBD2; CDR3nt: TGTGCCAGCTCACCACCCCTAGCGGGCTACGACAATGAGCAGTTCTTC; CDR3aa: CASSPPLAGYDNEQFF
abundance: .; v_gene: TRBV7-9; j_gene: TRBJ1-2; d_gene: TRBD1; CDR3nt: TGTGCCAGCAGCTTAGCTTTGGGACAGCCGTACTATGGCTACACCTTC; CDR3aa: CASSLALGQPYYGYTF
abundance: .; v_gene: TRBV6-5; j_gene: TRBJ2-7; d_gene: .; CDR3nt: TGTGCCAGCAGTTCTGGTTCCTACGAGCAGTACTTC; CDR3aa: CASSSGSYEQYF
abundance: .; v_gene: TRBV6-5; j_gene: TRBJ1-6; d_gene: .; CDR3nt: TGTGCCAGCAGTTACGGGGGCTCGTATTCACCCCTCCACTTT; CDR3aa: CASSYGGSYSPLHF
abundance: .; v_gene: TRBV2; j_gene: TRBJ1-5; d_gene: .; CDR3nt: TGTGCCAGCAGTGCAGGGTGGGGCAGCAATCAGCCCCAGCATTTT; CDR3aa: CASSAGWGSNQPQHF
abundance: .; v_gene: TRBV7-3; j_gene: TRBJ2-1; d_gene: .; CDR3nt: TGTGCCAGCAGTGACAGCGTCGGCAGTCCCAATGAGCAGTTCTTC; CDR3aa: CASSDSVGSPNEQFF